This T cell receptor beta chain is from a study of blood T cells in healthy people across ages. As for the study in general: Researchers report that template switching captured about one barcoded beta molecule per two T cells.

Using a J-beta primer mix together with a sample-barcoded 5' primer, a second PCR was run for about 6 to 12 cycles. TCRdb ran MiXCR on the 5' RACE reads and lists one entry per CDR3 protein. The data contain around 1,000,000 distinct CDR3 sequences, around 25% of them singletons. The CDR3 is 16 amino acids. Germline V gene data show CDR1 as MGHRA and CDR2 as YSYEKL. V was cut by 1 base and J by 1 base, with 13 bases left in between. These data were likewise used in another study, on T cells of mothers and their children. Per that paper: Donors comprised three healthy Caucasian mothers plus their six children. Compared with unrelated pairs, related mother-child pairs had slightly higher, non-significant overlap. Persistent microchimeric T cell clones were not found at ~100 per million sensitivity.

Sequencing was carried out using blood. The source is a girl aged 2 to 10 in good health. The chain couples TRBV4-1 to TRBJ2-5, with D perhaps TRBD2 (6 bases). The CDR3: CASSQAPGASQETQYF. The CDR3, as DNA: TGCGCCAGCAGCCAAGCGCCGGGAGCGTCCCAAGAGACCCAGTACTTC.